Shown below are 21 T cell receptor beta chains from a single sample sequenced in a study of T cells in Graves' hyperthyroidism and ophthalmopathy. TCR beta CDR3 regions were amplified from RNA. An initial round of RT-PCR targeting the TCR CDR3 relied on the HTBI primer set. MiXCR, run by TCRdb on the multiplex PCR reads, gives a single entry per CDR3 protein. The sample shows around 600,000 distinct CDR3 sequences, about a sixth of them seen only once. Sequenced sample: blood. The origin of the receptors is a woman aged 25 to 45 with Graves' hyperthyroidism.

This clonotype turned up a few times. The rearrangement uses TRBV4-1 and TRBJ2-1; 7 positions agree with TRBD2. The V segment lost 2 bases and the J segment 5 bases; nucleotides outside the gene matches: 12. The CDR3 totals 17 residues. In germline, CDR1 is MGHRA, CDR2 YSYEKL. CDR3 DNA: TGCGCCAGCAGCCAACACCGGGGAGCGGGACCCCACAATGAGCAGTTCTTC. It codes for CASSQHRGAGPHNEQFF.

This clonotype occurred a few times. The chain links TRBV5-6 to TRBJ2-3, with D possibly matching TRBD1 (6 bases). The CDR3 spans 13 residues. Germline assignment: CDR1 SGHDT and CDR2 YYEEEE. Trimming shortened V by 2 bases and J by 11 bases, and 15 bases separated the two germline ends. The CDR3 here is CASSFDQGPRQYF. The CDR3 DNA reads as TGTGCCAGCAGCTTCGACCAGGGGCCTCGGCAGTATTTT.

The table lists this clonotype with a few counts. This CDR3 reads CSAPASTDTQYF. The CDR3 DNA reads as TGCAGTGCGCCCGCGTCCACAGATACGCAGTATTTT. The rearrangement links TRBV20-1 to TRBJ2-3; D gene ambiguous. This CDR3 region has 12 residues. Germline V gives CDR1 DFQATT, CDR2 SNEGSKA (reference sequence). V was shortened by 6 bases and J by 2 bases, with 9 bases between the two germline ends.

This clonotype was recorded once. The gene calls are TRBV6-1 and TRBJ2-7; no reliable D call. Trimming took off 10 bases at V and 1 base at J, with 14 bases between the two ends. This CDR3 has 13 amino acids. Germline CDR1 and CDR2: MNHNS and SASEGT. The CDR3 spells CANGPTDSYEQYF. The CDR3 DNA reads TGTGCCAACGGTCCCACGGATTCCTACGAGCAGTACTTC.

In this sample, this clonotype turned up a few times. The rearrangement uses TRBV30 and TRBJ1-3; D ambiguous. The CDR3 is 15 amino acids. Germline loops: CDR1 GTSNPN, CDR2 SVGIG (reference sequence). The V end was cut by 0 bases, the J end by 9 bases, with 18 bases between. This CDR3 is CAWSVLRAGVGTIYF. CDR3 coding DNA: TGTGCCTGGAGTGTCTTGAGGGCTGGTGTAGGCACCATATATTTT. The full variable domain, its missing parts supplied by reference TRBV30 and TRBJ1-3, is SQTIHQWPATLVQPVGSPLSLECTVEGTSNPNLYWYRQAAGRGLQLLFYSVGIGQISSEVPQNLSASRPQDRQFILSSKKLLLSDSGFYLCAWSVLRAGVGTIYFGEGSWLTVV.

The chain uses TRBV11-1 and TRBJ1-6; D gene ambiguous. Germline CDR1 and CDR2: SGHAT and FQDESV (reference sequence). There are 14 residues in the CDR3. The V end was cut by 2 bases, the J end by 8 bases, with 10 bases between. The CDR3 sequence is CASSLRQTDSPLHF. In DNA, the CDR3 is TGTGCCAGCAGCTTAAGGCAGACCGATTCACCCCTCCACTTT.

This clonotype was counted between two and nine times. The chain uses TRBV11-1 and TRBJ2-7; TRBD1 matches at 9 bases. This CDR3 spans 16 amino acids. The germline CDR1 and CDR2 sequences are SGHAT and FQDESV (reference sequence). The trim removed 1 base at V and 2 bases at J, leaving 6 bases unmatched. This CDR3 is CASSLVGTGPTYEQYF. In nucleotides, the CDR3 is TGTGCCAGCAGCTTAGTAGGGACAGGGCCCACCTACGAGCAGTACTTC.

At least ten counts were recorded for this clonotype. The gene calls are TRBV10-3 and TRBJ2-2, with D tentatively TRBD1 (6 bases). CDR3 length: 15 residues. Germline values: CDR1 ENHRY, CDR2 SYGVKD. V was cut by 5 bases and J by 4 bases, with 14 bases left in between. The CDR3 nucleotides read TGTGCCATCAGTCTGGGGACATCAGTCACCGGGGAGCTGTTTTTT. This translates into CAISLGTSVTGELFF.

This clonotype was counted only a few times. The rearrangement uses TRBV6-2 or TRBV6-3 and TRBJ1-2, with D hard to call. This CDR3 region has 14 residues. With 2 bases removed from V and 6 bases from J, the gap between germline ends came to 13 bases. Germline V gene data show CDR1 as MNHEY and CDR2 as SVGEGT. The CDR3 here is CASSYEHYGHGYTF. In nucleotides, the CDR3 is TGTGCCAGCAGTTACGAACACTACGGGCATGGCTACACCTTC.

On this clonotype: This may be a read error: a much more frequent sequence differs by one nucleotide. The V call is TRBV18, the J call TRBJ1-1, with D tentatively TRBD1 (6 bases). The CDR3 has 16 residues. Trimming left V 3 bases short and J 1 base short, with 15 bases between. Per germline, CDR1 KGHSH and CDR2 LQKENI. CDR3 sequence reads: CASSPSSGTWNTEAFF. For the CDR3, the DNA is TGTGCCAGCTCACCCAGTTCCGGGACATGGAACACTGAAGCTTTCTTT.

In this sample, this clonotype turned up a few times. J is TRBJ1-2 and V is TRBV7-9; TRBD1 matches at 7 bases. The CDR3 length is 14 residues. Looked up from germline, CDR1 is SEHNR and CDR2 is FQNEAQ (reference sequence). The junction had 10 bases not matched to a gene; V was cut back by 4 bases and J by 8 bases. The DNA of the CDR3 is TGTGCCAGCAGCTCCCGGGGGGGACAGTTGGGCTACACCTTC. This encodes CASSSRGGQLGYTF.

This clonotype was seen many times. The chain links TRBV19 to TRBJ2-7; D is possibly TRBD1 or TRBD2 (5 bases each). Trimming cost V 7 bases and J 3 bases, with 13 bases left between them. This CDR3 comprises 13 residues. Germline loops: CDR1 LNHDA, CDR2 SQIVND (reference sequence). In DNA, the CDR3 is TGTGCCAGTACCCCCGGGGACCTCTACGAGCAGTACTTC. Translated: CASTPGDLYEQYF.

In this sample, this clonotype turned up many times. This chain uses TRBV28 with TRBJ2-7, with 7 positions matching TRBD1. The CDR3 spans 16 residues. V gave up 6 bases and J gave up 2 bases; unmatched junction bases: 13. Germline V gene data show CDR1 as MDHEN and CDR2 as SYDVKM. CDR3 protein: CASSSPAGTDPYEQYF. CDR3 DNA sequence: TGTGCCAGCAGCTCCCCGGCCGGGACAGACCCCTACGAGCAGTACTTC.

In this sample, this clonotype turned up once. The junction departs from germline at one end; a sequencing error may be responsible. The gene calls are TRBV27 and TRBJ2-1, with D unresolved. The length of the CDR3 is 13 residues. The germline V gene has CDR1 MNHEY and CDR2 SMNVEV (reference sequence). CDR3 loop: CASSLYSYNEQSF. The CDR3 nucleotides are TGTGCCAGCAGTTTGTATTCCTACAATGAGCAGTCCTTC.

The rearrangement uses TRBV4-2 and TRBJ2-1, with 9 bases that match TRBD2. CDR1 and CDR2 from the germline V gene are LGHNA and YNFKEQ. The CDR3 length is 18 residues. V was pared by 0 bases and J by 4 bases, with 10 bases of the junction left unmatched. As DNA, the CDR3 is TGTGCCAGCAGCCAAGACGGGGCGGGAGGGAGACTTTACAATGAGCAGTTCTTC. The encoded protein is CASSQDGAGGRLYNEQFF.

J is TRBJ2-7 and V is TRBV5-1, with 12 positions matching TRBD1. The CDR3 has 16 residues. V trimming: 4 bases; J trimming: 6 bases; junction bases outside the gene matches: 11. Per germline, CDR1 SGHRS and CDR2 YFSETQ. CDR3 DNA: TGCGCCAGCAGCATCGCGGGACAGGGGGCTATTGGCGAGCAGTACTTC. Its translation: CASSIAGQGAIGEQYF.

This chain connects TRBV6-2 or TRBV6-3 to TRBJ1-3, with D hard to call. This CDR3 comprises 11 residues. V lost 4 bases, J lost 6 bases, and 4 bases lay in between. Germline V gives CDR1 MNHEY, CDR2 SVGEGT. CDR3 protein: CASSFQNTIYF. The DNA for the CDR3 is TGTGCCAGCAGTTTCCAAAACACCATATATTTT.

Comment on this clonotype: Since a much larger clone is just one base distant, this may be a read error. The chain employs TRBV5-1 and TRBJ2-7; the match to TRBD2 covers 12 bases. The J call is in doubt because the DNA end fits TRBJ2-1 better. The CDR3 length is 15 residues. CDR1 and CDR2 from the germline V gene are SGHRS and YFSETQ. The CDR3 is CASSLGTSGIYEQFF. CDR3 coding DNA: TGCGCCAGCAGCTTGGGGACTAGCGGGATCTACGAGCAGTTCTTC.

This clonotype was seen only a few times. V is TRBV19 and J is TRBJ2-4; possibly TRBD2 for D (8 bases). Trimming shortened V by 5 bases and J by 8 bases, and 22 bases separated the two germline ends. The CDR3 spans 16 residues. Germline CDR1 LNHDA, CDR2 SQIVND (reference sequence). This CDR3 reads CASSPRRGSGTDIQYF. CDR3 in DNA: TGTGCCAGTAGTCCCCGCAGGGGTAGCGGGACAGACATTCAGTACTTC.

As regards this clonotype: This clone may be a read error of a much larger clone one base away. The chain has TRBV28 and TRBJ2-1; 7 bases are a match to TRBD1. Per the germline V gene, CDR1 is MDHEN and CDR2 is SYDVKM. The CDR3 has 13 residues. The CDR3 reads CASRIQGPHEQFF. CDR3 coding DNA: TGTGCTTCTAGGATACAGGGGCCTCACGAGCAGTTCTTC.

This clonotype was recorded a few times. This sequence joins TRBV2 and TRBJ2-3, with 13 nucleotides matching TRBD2. This CDR3 region has 15 residues. Germline CDR1 SNHLY, CDR2 FYNNEI. Losses at the gene ends were 8 bases for V and 3 bases for J; bases not matched to a gene: 5. DNA for the CDR3: TGTGCCAGCGGCCCGGGACTAGCGGGGACAGATACGCAGTATTTT. It translates to CASGPGLAGTDTQYF. The full variable domain, its missing parts supplied by reference TRBV2 and TRBJ2-3, is EPEVTQTPSHQVTQMGQEVILRCVPISNHLYFYWYRQILGQKVEFLVSFYNNEISEKSEIFDDQFSVERPDGSNFTLKIRSTKLEDSAMYFCASGPGLAGTDTQYFGPGTRLTVL.